A single T cell receptor (beta chain) is shown here with its context. No antigen is known for it. The PCR ran on 60 Vbeta and 13 Jbeta primers. Repertoires were generated with immunoSEQ multiplex PCR, while TCRdb's copy carries only in-frame clones and drops some. The table has 95,000 to 150,000 clones, 75% to 90% seen once. The source of the sample is a study of cytomegalovirus exposure and HLA in healthy donors. Study observations and caveats: There were several of the most significant clusters that appeared linked to common viral pathogens in a later analysis. In a later analysis, TCR beta V- and J-gene trimming was associated with a missense DCLRE1C variant.

The germline V gene has CDR1 MNHEY and CDR2 SMNVEV (reference sequence). The V segment lost 3 bases and the J segment 3 bases; nucleotides outside the gene matches: 1. The CDR3 is 14 residues long. Each of the donors was a healthy bone marrow donor. The TCR originated in a female donor in good health and CMV-seropositive. Sequencing used PBMCs. The gene calls are TRBV27 and TRBJ1-5; 8 bases agree with TRBD1. The CDR3 DNA reads as TGTGCCAGCAGTTTCAGGGGGCCCAATCAGCCCCAGCATTTT. Protein product: CASSFRGPNQPQHF.